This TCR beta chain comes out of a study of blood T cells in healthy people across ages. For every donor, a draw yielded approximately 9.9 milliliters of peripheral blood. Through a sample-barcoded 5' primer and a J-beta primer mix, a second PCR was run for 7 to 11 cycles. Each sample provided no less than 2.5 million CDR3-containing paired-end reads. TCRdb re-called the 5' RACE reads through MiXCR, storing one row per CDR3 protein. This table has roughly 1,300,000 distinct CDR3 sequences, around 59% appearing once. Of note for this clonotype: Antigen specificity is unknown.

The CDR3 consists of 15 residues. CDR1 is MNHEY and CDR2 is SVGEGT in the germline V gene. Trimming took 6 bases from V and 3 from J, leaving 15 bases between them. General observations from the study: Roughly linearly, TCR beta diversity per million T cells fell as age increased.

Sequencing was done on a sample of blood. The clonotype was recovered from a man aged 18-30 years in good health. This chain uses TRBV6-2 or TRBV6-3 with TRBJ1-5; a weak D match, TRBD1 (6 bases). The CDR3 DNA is TGTGCCAGCAGGCATCTACAGGGAAACAATCAGCCCCAGCATTTT. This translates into CASRHLQGNNQPQHF.